The rows below give T cell receptor beta chains drawn from one sample of a study of T cell repertoires in cytomegalovirus infection. TCRdb recomputed calls from the reads with MiXCR, one row per CDR3 protein. The table includes a few hundred thousand distinct CDR3 sequences, roughly 17% detected once. The material sequenced was PBMCs. The receptors shown here come from a human donor in good health (CMV status not recorded). Some clones in this sample may be carry-over from other donors' samples. Both conserved end residues are part of each CDR3. A D gene is named only where the DNA matches it firmly. Rows give clone size only sometimes, using once, few, many, or a class for an expanded clone.

TRBJ1-1	TRBV6-2/TRBV6-3	few	.	TGTGCCAGCTTCACCAGGGAAAGGACTGAAGCTTTCTTT	CASFTRERTEAFF
TRBJ2-4	TRBV5-4	once	.	TGTGCCAGCAGCAGGGGGGGGAGGGGCGGGGCTCTCAACCCGAACATTCAGTACTTC	CASSRGGRGGALNPNIQYF
TRBJ2-3	TRBV20-1	.	.	TGCAGTGCTAGGAACAGGAACACAGATACGCAGTATTTT	CSARNRNTDTQYF
TRBJ2-1	TRBV24-1	many	.	TGTGCCACCAGTGATTCTAGAAACAACTACAATGAGCAGTTCTTC	CATSDSRNNYNEQFF
TRBJ2-3	TRBV25-1	.	TRBD2	TGTGCCAGCGTAGCTAGCGGGGCTAGCACAGATACGCAGTATTTT	CASVASGASTDTQYF
TRBJ1-6	TRBV6-1	.	TRBD1	TGTGCCAGCAGTGAAGCCTCACAGGGGAATTCACCCCTCCACTTT	CASSEASQGNSPLHF
TRBJ1-4	TRBV7-8	.	.	TGTGCCAGCAGCTTCCAGGGAGGGAGTGAAAAACTGTTTTTT	CASSFQGGSEKLFF
TRBJ1-3	TRBV5-1	many	.	TGCGCCAGCAGCTTGGACAGCTCTGGAAACACCATATATTTT	CASSLDSSGNTIYF
TRBJ1-5	TRBV19	.	.	TGTGCCAGTAGCCTCCAGGTTGATCAGCCCCAGCATTTT	CASSLQVDQPQHF
TRBJ2-3	TRBV5-1	few	.	TGCGCCAGCAGCTTGGACAGGATCACAGATACGCAGTATTTT	CASSLDRITDTQYF
TRBJ2-2	TRBV7-2	many	.	TGTGCCAGCAGCTTAGAACATGCGAACACCGGGGAGCTGTTTTTT	CASSLEHANTGELFF
TRBJ2-5	TRBV7-8	many	.	TGTGCCAGCAGCTCCCGAATCGACACACAGGGACACCAAGAGACCCAGTACTTC	CASSSRIDTQGHQETQYF
TRBJ2-1	TRBV25-1	few	TRBD2	TGTGCCAGCAGTGAACCCCGGAAGCGGGACGGGAATGAGCAGTTCTTC	CASSEPRKRDGNEQFF
TRBJ1-2	TRBV12-5	few	.	TGTGCTAGTGTCAATTCAGGGAGTTATGGCTACACCTTC	CASVNSGSYGYTF
TRBJ2-3	TRBV7-9	.	TRBD2	TGTGCCAGCAGCTCGGCGGGGACTACACCCACAGATACGCAGTATTTT	CASSSAGTTPTDTQYF
TRBJ2-7	TRBV6-5	many	.	TGTGCCAGCAGTTCCATGGGCGGAGGGACCTACGAGCAGTACTTC	CASSSMGGGTYEQYF
TRBJ2-7	TRBV7-2	many	.	TGTGCCAGCAGCTTACCCAGCTCCTACGAGCAGTACTTC	CASSLPSSYEQYF
TRBJ1-6	TRBV7-8	many	TRBD1	TGTGCCAGCAGCCATCAGGACAGGTGGAACTCACCCCTCCACTTT	CASSHQDRWNSPLHF
TRBJ2-6	TRBV5-6	many	.	TGTGCCAGCAGCTTGGACCTGGGGAGCTCTGGGGCCAACGTCCTGACTTTC	CASSLDLGSSGANVLTF
TRBJ2-5	TRBV7-4	.	.	TGTGCCAGCAGCTCCGGAGATTGGGCGCCTGAGACCCAGTACTTC	CASSSGDWAPETQYF
TRBJ2-7	TRBV7-6	.	.	TGTGCCAGCAGCCTTCTGACGGTCTCCTACGAGCAGTACTTC	CASSLLTVSYEQYF
TRBJ2-3	TRBV12-3/TRBV12-4	many	TRBD2	TGTGCCAGCAGTGCAGGACTAGCGGGGAGCACAGATACGCAGTATTTT	CASSAGLAGSTDTQYF
TRBJ1-2	TRBV25-1	.	TRBD1	TGTGCCAGCAGTGAATTAGGGAGGACAGGGGGCTATGGCTACACCTTC	CASSELGRTGGYGYTF
TRBJ2-7	TRBV7-2	many	.	TGTGCCAGCAGCCCGCCTAGCTACGAGCAGTACTTC	CASSPPSYEQYF
TRBJ1-4	TRBV7-9	many	TRBD1	TGTGCCAGCAGCGCCGCCAGGGACAGTGCAACTAATGAAAAACTGTTTTTT	CASSAARDSATNEKLFF
TRBJ2-7	TRBV25-1	.	.	TGTGCCAGCAGTGACGACTGGGCCTACGAGCAGTACTTC	CASSDDWAYEQYF
TRBJ1-4	TRBV12-3/TRBV12-4	.	.	TGTGCCAGCGGCGACAGAAATGAAAAACTGTTTTTT	CASGDRNEKLFF
TRBJ2-3	TRBV12-5	once	.	TGTGCTAGTGGTTTAGGACTCTCCGGCGGGCACCAGTATTTT	CASGLGLSGGHQYF
TRBJ2-3	TRBV5-4	.	.	TGTGCCAGCAGCTTGTGGCTAGCGCCTAGCACAGATACGCAGTATTTT	CASSLWLAPSTDTQYF
TRBJ2-1	TRBV20-1	few	.	TGCAGTGCCCCCCCGGAGGGTAGGTGGGACAATGAGCAGTTCTTC	CSAPPEGRWDNEQFF
TRBJ2-7	TRBV4-2	.	.	TGTGCCAGCAGCCCGGGGCATATCGGGGATCCCTACGAGCAGTACTTC	CASSPGHIGDPYEQYF
TRBJ2-1	TRBV7-2	many	TRBD2	TGTGCCAGCAGCTCACCACCGGGACTAGAGTACAATGAGCAGTTCTTC	CASSSPPGLEYNEQFF
TRBJ1-2	TRBV20-1	few	TRBD1	TGCAGTGCTGGACAGGGATATGGCTACACCTTC	CSAGQGYGYTF
TRBJ2-3	TRBV19	few	.	TGTGCCAGTAGTCCAAGGACAGAATACACAGATACGCAGTATTTT	CASSPRTEYTDTQYF
TRBJ1-2	TRBV20-1	once	TRBD1	TGCAGTGCCTACACAGGGGGCTATGGCTACACCTTC	CSAYTGGYGYTF
TRBJ2-7	TRBV27	many	.	TGTGCCAGCAGTTTATCGGTGACAGGTACTTCGAAGCAGTACTTC	CASSLSVTGTSKQYF
TRBJ2-7	TRBV6-1	many	TRBD2	TGTGCCAGCAGTGAATTTCCGGGGGGCTCCTACGAGCAGTACTTC	CASSEFPGGSYEQYF
TRBJ2-6	TRBV12-3/TRBV12-4	.	.	TGTGCCAGCATCACGGGGTCTGACCACTCTGGGGCCAACGTCCTGACTTTC	CASITGSDHSGANVLTF
TRBJ1-6	TRBV3-1	many	.	TGTGCCAGCAGCCAAGAGGTGGGGCTAAATTCACCCCTCCACTTT	CASSQEVGLNSPLHF
TRBJ1-5	TRBV7-2	many	.	TGTGCCAGCAGCTTAGTTTCCAGCAGCGGCAATCAGCCCCAGCATTTT	CASSLVSSSGNQPQHF
TRBJ1-4	TRBV4-3	.	.	TGCGCCAGCAGCCAAGATTTTAGCACAGTTGAAAAACTGTTTTTT	CASSQDFSTVEKLFF
TRBJ2-1	TRBV24-1	few	.	TGTGCCACCAGTGAGGGAGTAGACAGGCCACCCTACAATGAGCAGTTCTTC	CATSEGVDRPPYNEQFF
TRBJ2-2	TRBV5-1	few	TRBD1	TGCGCCAGCAGCGCCGGGACAGGGGCCGGGGAGCTGTTTTTT	CASSAGTGAGELFF
TRBJ2-7	TRBV15	few	TRBD1	TGTGCCACCAGCAGAAGCGGGACAGGGGAACGCGAGCAGTACTTC	CATSRSGTGEREQYF
TRBJ1-5	TRBV7-6	.	TRBD1	TGTGCCAGCAGCTTAGACAGGGGCGACTATAGCAATCAGCCCCAGCATTTT	CASSLDRGDYSNQPQHF
TRBJ1-1	TRBV28	.	.	TGTGCCAGCAGTTTATCCCCCCGATCAGGGAACACTGAAGCTTTCTTT	CASSLSPRSGNTEAFF
TRBJ1-1	TRBV10-3	many	.	TGTGCCATCAGTGAGTTAGTACGTCGAGGTGGAGCTTTCTTT	CAISELVRRGGAFF
TRBJ1-1	TRBV20-1	many	.	TGCAGTGCTAGAGATGCTGTGGGCACTGAAGCTTTCTTT	CSARDAVGTEAFF
TRBJ1-4	TRBV4-1	few	.	TGCGCCAGCAGCCAACAAGGGACAACTAATGAAAAACTGTTTTTT	CASSQQGTTNEKLFF
TRBJ2-3	TRBV20-1	few	TRBD1	TGCAGTGAGAGTCGGACAGGGGGCACAGATACGCAGTATTTT	CSESRTGGTDTQYF
TRBJ2-3	TRBV4-3	few	.	TGCGCCAGCAGCCAAGATCTTACACGTTTACCAGATACGCAGTATTTT	CASSQDLTRLPDTQYF
TRBJ2-1	TRBV20-1	few	.	TGCAGTGTGCAGGGAGTTTCCTACAATGAGCAGTTCTTC	CSVQGVSYNEQFF